Below are 25 T cell receptor beta chains sequenced from a single sample in a study of shared clonotypes between healthy human individuals. The protocol was immunoSEQ multiplex PCR, while the TCRdb copy is restricted to in-frame clones and leaves out a portion. The sample consists of roughly 2.1 million clones, about 92% of them appearing once. Naivety among CD8 cells was defined by CD45RO negativity and positive CCR7 selection, thereby excluding terminally differentiated effector memory CD45RA+ cells. The sequenced sample consisted of naive CD8+ T cells from PBMCs. These receptors came from a young man in good health. Some clones in this sample may be carry-over from other donors' samples.

This clone was recorded only once. V and J are TRBV10-3 and TRBJ2-6, with TRBD1 matching 8 bases. The ends lost 6 bases at V and 7 bases at J; junction bases unmatched: 8. This CDR3 spans 15 amino acids. Germline assignment: CDR1 ENHRY and CDR2 SYGVKD. The CDR3 coding sequence is TGTGCCATCAGGGCTTCACAGGGGGAAGCCAACGTCCTGACTTTC. It specifies CAIRASQGEANVLTF.

This chain uses TRBV7-9 with TRBJ2-7; possibly TRBD1 or TRBD2 for D (5 bases each). The CDR3 length is 15 residues. The germline V gene encodes CDR1 SEHNR and CDR2 FQNEAQ (reference sequence). The V end lost 6 bases, the J end lost 3 bases, and 18 bases lay between the germline ends. CDR3 sequence (DNA): TGTGCCAGCAGTATCCCCGGGACGAGGTTCTACGAGCAGTACTTC. It is translated as CASSIPGTRFYEQYF. Based on the CDR3 plus reference TRBV7-9 and TRBJ2-7, the full variable domain is DTGVSQNPRHKITKRGQNVTFRCDPISEHNRLYWYRQTLGQGPEFLTYFQNEAQLEKSRLLSDRFSAERPKGSFSTLEIQRTEQGDSAMYLCASSIPGTRFYEQYFGPGTRLTVT.

The V gene is TRBV29-1, the J gene TRBJ2-1; 12 bases match TRBD1. Germline CDR1 and CDR2: SQVTM and ANQGSEA. J lost 7 bases, V lost 7 bases, and 8 bases had no gene match. This CDR3 has 14 residues. CDR3 protein: CSAEGQGARNEQFF. The CDR3 region has the DNA TGCAGCGCCGAGGGACAGGGGGCTCGAAATGAGCAGTTCTTC.

V usage is TRBV10-3 and J usage is TRBJ2-7; 9 nucleotides line up with TRBD2. This CDR3 is 14 amino acids long. CDR1 is ENHRY, CDR2 SYGVKD, per germline. Trimming took 7 bases from V and 3 from J; bases not matched to a gene: 7. CDR3 DNA sequence: TGTGCCATCATGGAAAGTAGCGGGAGCTACGAGCAGTACTTC. This translates into CAIMESSGSYEQYF.

V is TRBV7-9 and J is TRBJ2-5; 13 bases line up with TRBD2. The J call is in doubt because the DNA end fits TRBJ2-7 better. The CDR3 is 15 amino acids. Germline assignment: CDR1 SEHNR and CDR2 FQNEAQ (reference sequence). CDR3: CASSLTTSGRYEQYF. CDR3 bases: TGTGCCAGCAGCTTAACGACTAGCGGGAGGTACGAGCAGTACTTC.

The V call is TRBV28, the J call TRBJ2-3; a possible D gene is TRBD1 (5 bases). The CDR3 consists of 15 residues. V was clipped by 4 bases and J by 6 bases, with 17 bases between them. Per the germline V gene, CDR1 is MDHEN and CDR2 is SYDVKM. CDR3 nucleotide sequence: TGTGCCAGCAGTTCCCTGACCCAGGGCCCGGATACGCAGTATTTT. It translates to CASSSLTQGPDTQYF.

This sequence joins TRBV7-6 and TRBJ2-1; 10 positions match TRBD2. This CDR3 spans 20 amino acids. V lost 0 bases, J lost 0 bases, and 11 bases stayed unmatched. Looked up from germline, CDR1 is SGHVS and CDR2 is FNYEAQ. CDR3 nucleotides: TGTGCCAGCAGCTTAGCGCGGTTAGCGGGAGGTTGGACCTCCTACAATGAGCAGTTCTTC. This encodes CASSLARLAGGWTSYNEQFF.

The chain is built from TRBV6-5 and TRBJ2-7; no definite D call. The V end lost 3 bases, the J end lost 4 bases, and 16 bases lay between the germline ends. This CDR3 contains 15 residues. Germline V gene sequence: CDR1 MNHEY, CDR2 SVGAGI. CDR3 protein: CASSYYHGSQYEQYF. DNA of the CDR3: TGTGCCAGCAGTTATTACCACGGATCCCAGTACGAGCAGTACTTC.

The V call is TRBV4-2, the J call TRBJ1-1; a weak D match, TRBD1 (6 bases). Trimming left V 0 bases short and J 1 base short, with 9 bases between. The germline V gene has CDR1 LGHNA and CDR2 YNFKEQ. The CDR3 is 15 residues long. The CDR3 DNA reads as TGTGCCAGCAGCCAAGAGGACAGTTCGAACACTGAAGCTTTCTTT. Translating gives CASSQEDSSNTEAFF.

This clone was observed once. This chain connects TRBV4-1 to TRBJ1-1, with TRBD1 matching 10 bases. The V gene's germline CDR1 is MGHRA and CDR2 YSYEKL. Trimming removed 4 bases from V and 0 bases from J; junction bases left unmatched: 11. The CDR3 extends over 18 amino acids. This chain's CDR3 is CASSLGTGVVVMNTEAFF. CDR3 DNA: TGCGCCAGCAGCCTGGGGACAGGGGTCGTAGTGATGAACACTGAAGCTTTCTTT.

The chain joins TRBV27 to TRBJ1-2; D perhaps matches TRBD1 (5 bases). The V and J ends lost 4 bases and 4 bases respectively, with 13 bases between them. The length of the CDR3 is 14 residues. Per the germline V gene, CDR1 is MNHEY and CDR2 is SMNVEV (reference sequence). CDR3 sequence (DNA): TGTGCCAGCAGTTCTGGGGCGGTCGGCTATGGCTACACCTTC. As protein: CASSSGAVGYGYTF.

The chain employs TRBV5-5 and TRBJ2-1; D may be TRBD2 (5 bases). From germline, CDR1 is SGHKS and CDR2 YYEKEE (reference sequence). CDR3 length equals 13 residues. Trimming took 3 bases from V and 10 from J, leaving 14 bases between them. CDR3 nucleotides: TGTGCCAGCAGCTATGGACTCAGCCAGGAGCAGTTCTTC. Translating it yields CASSYGLSQEQFF.

This chain uses TRBV9 with TRBJ1-2, with TRBD1 as a possible D gene (5 bases). Looked up from germline, CDR1 is SGDLS and CDR2 is YYNGEE. Trimming cost V 3 bases and J 4 bases, with 16 bases left between them. There are 15 residues in the CDR3. CDR3 DNA: TGTGCCAGCAGCGATTCCCGTCAGGGACGCTATGGCTACACCTTC. This translates into CASSDSRQGRYGYTF.

This clone was seen once. The chain employs TRBV19 and TRBJ1-5; possibly TRBD1 for D (6 bases). Trimming removed 7 bases at V and 9 bases at J, with 25 bases between. CDR3 length: 16 residues. Germline CDR1 is LNHDA and CDR2 is SQIVND (reference sequence). The CDR3 sequence is CASTEMGGQSFSPQHF. The CDR3 coding sequence is TGTGCCAGTACCGAGATGGGCGGACAGTCCTTTTCGCCCCAGCATTTT.

This chain uses TRBV6-1 with TRBJ2-2, with D possibly matching TRBD1 (6 bases). CDR3 length equals 15 residues. Trimming took off 7 bases at V and 4 bases at J, with 16 bases between the two ends. Germline V gene data show CDR1 as MNHNS and CDR2 as SASEGT. In DNA, the CDR3 is TGTGCCAGCATGAAGGACAGCGCCCTCACCGGGGAGCTGTTTTTT. As protein: CASMKDSALTGELFF.

V gene TRBV15 combines with J gene TRBJ2-7, with 8 bases that match TRBD1. The CDR3 length is 14 residues. The V gene end was trimmed by 3 bases and the J gene end by 6 bases; junction bases not matched to a gene: 7. Germline assignment: CDR1 LNHNV and CDR2 YYDKDF (reference sequence). The CDR3 coding sequence is TGTGCCACCAGCAGCGGAGCAGGGGGCCGCGAGCAGTACTTC. It codes for CATSSGAGGREQYF. Looking up the rest from reference TRBV15 and TRBJ2-7 gives the full variable domain: DAMVIQNPRYQVTQFGKPVTLSCSQTLNHNVMYWYQQKSSQAPKLLFHYYDKDFNNEADTPDNFQSRRPNTSFCFLDIRSPGLGDTAMYLCATSSGAGGREQYFGPGTRLTVT.

This clone has a handful of counts. The sample contains more than one DNA sequence encoding this CDR3. The chain joins TRBV27 to TRBJ2-7; TRBD2 agrees at 7 bases. CDR1 and CDR2 (germline): MNHEY, SMNVEV (reference sequence). J gave up 2 bases and V 4 bases, and 2 bases lay outside the gene matches. The CDR3 spans 13 residues. CDR3 sequence: CASSSGGTYEQYF. CDR3 nucleotides: TGTGCCAGCAGTTCCGGGGGGACCTACGAGCAGTACTTC.

This clone has a single count. The J gene is TRBJ1-3, the V gene TRBV11-2; TRBD1 matches at 8 bases. V was clipped by 6 bases and J by 7 bases; unmatched bases: 5. The CDR3 is made up of 13 amino acids. CDR1 and CDR2 from the germline V gene are SGHAT and FQNNGV. The CDR3 DNA sequence: TGTGCCAGCAGAGCCAGGGGGCGTAACACCATATATTTT. Translated, it gives CASRARGRNTIYF.

V gene TRBV4-3 combines with J gene TRBJ1-1; no clear D gene. The CDR3 spans 14 residues. With 0 bases removed from V and 10 bases from J, the gap between germline ends came to 15 bases. From germline, CDR1 is LGHNA and CDR2 YSLEER. The CDR3 spells CASSQEKTHWTAFF. CDR3 DNA sequence: TGCGCCAGCAGCCAAGAAAAGACCCACTGGACAGCTTTCTTT.

As regards this clone: This same CDR3 is encoded by further DNA sequences in the sample. The chain links TRBV27 to TRBJ1-5; 7 bases line up with TRBD1. The CDR3 is 17 residues long. Trimming took 6 bases from V and 3 from J; bases not matched to a gene: 14. Germline CDR1 reads MNHEY; CDR2 reads SMNVEV (reference sequence). Written as DNA, the CDR3 is TGTGCCAGCAGGGCCCTCTATTTTGGGACAGACAATCAGCCCCAGCATTTT. Translated: CASRALYFGTDNQPQHF.

The chain couples TRBV4-1 to TRBJ2-7; 9 nucleotides line up with TRBD2. The CDR3 consists of 16 residues. The germline V gene has CDR1 MGHRA and CDR2 YSYEKL. The V gene end was trimmed by 1 base and the J gene end by 5 bases; junction bases not matched to a gene: 9. The CDR3 spells CASSQVRREGLDEQYF. Written as DNA, the CDR3 is TGCGCCAGCAGCCAAGTTCGGCGGGAGGGCCTCGACGAGCAGTACTTC.

The J gene is TRBJ2-7, the V gene TRBV2, with TRBD2 matching 10 bases. V dropped 8 bases and J dropped 6; count of bases not matched to a gene: 4. The CDR3 extends over 12 amino acids. CDR1 is SNHLY, CDR2 FYNNEI, per germline. The CDR3 sequence is CASGLAGVEQYF. Written as DNA, the CDR3 is TGTGCCAGCGGGCTAGCGGGAGTCGAGCAGTACTTC.

The chain links TRBV7-9 to TRBJ2-2; D unresolved. V was shortened by 5 bases and J by 6 bases, with 16 bases between the two germline ends. Germline CDR1 SEHNR, CDR2 FQNEAQ (reference sequence). This CDR3 is built from 15 residues. DNA for the CDR3: TGTGCCAGCAGCGCTAGGATAGGAGAGGCCGGGGAGCTGTTTTTT. This encodes CASSARIGEAGELFF.

The chain couples TRBV11-2 to TRBJ2-3; D is unclear. The CDR3 totals 14 residues. V was trimmed by 1 base and J by 6 bases, leaving 11 bases between them. From germline, CDR1 is SGHAT and CDR2 FQNNGV. The CDR3 DNA reads as TGTGCCAGCAGCTTAGGGGTCATAACCGATACGCAGTATTTT. Amino acid sequence: CASSLGVITDTQYF.

The genes are TRBV28 and TRBJ2-7; TRBD2 matches 8 bases. CDR1 is MDHEN and CDR2 is SYDVKM in the germline V gene. The CDR3 consists of 13 residues. V lost 2 bases to trimming and J lost 6 bases; unmatched junction nucleotides: 3. CDR3 sequence reads: CASSLGGLVEQYF. DNA of the CDR3: TGTGCCAGCAGTTTAGGGGGACTAGTCGAGCAGTACTTC.